This T cell receptor (beta chain) was sequenced for a study of PD-L1 blockade in urothelial cancer. Study results and limitations: Better survival was forecast by a pretreatment blood TCR clonality below the median.

Details on this clone: The antigen remains undetermined.

The germline CDR1 and CDR2 sequences are MDHEN and SYDVKM. Trimming at V came to 5 bases and at J to 2 bases, leaving 6 bases not matched to a gene. The CDR3 sequence is 14 residues long. Profiling relied on immunoSEQ multiplex PCR, and the TCRdb table lists in-frame clones only, not all of them. Here the sample spans around 100,000 clones, about 85% being singletons. Sequences were derived from PBMCs, sampled around atezolizumab (anti-PD-L1) treatment. The rearrangement links TRBV28 to TRBJ2-7, with TRBD1 matching 7 bases. The receptor comes from a man aged 50-59 years with urothelial cancer. The CDR3 DNA reads TGTGCCAGCAGTCCAGGGGGAGTCACCTACGAGCAGTACTTC. The encoded protein is CASSPGGVTYEQYF.